This T cell receptor (beta chain) was recovered during a study of T cells in Graves' hyperthyroidism and ophthalmopathy. Trimming took 6 bases from V and 3 from J; bases not matched to a gene: 5. The CDR3 is 14 residues long. In germline, CDR1 is SGHAT, CDR2 FQNNGV. This clonotype was observed many times. As yet, its antigen is unknown. Authors of the study amplified TCR beta CDR3 regions from RNA transcripts. An initial round of RT-PCR targeting the TCR CDR3 relied on the HTBI primer set. In TCRdb, the multiplex PCR reads were re-called with MiXCR into one record per CDR3 protein. This sample yields fewer than 250,000 distinct CDR3 sequences, of which 17% are seen a single time; under 65% belongs to the top ten. Regarding the study as a whole: Most clonotypes that expanded in the thyroid above 0.001 also showed up in blood.

Sequenced input: blood. This TCR derives from a man aged 45-60 years with Graves' hyperthyroidism. This chain links TRBV11-2 with TRBJ2-1; 7 positions agree with TRBD2. CDR3 in amino acids: CASRVGLHYNEQFF. CDR3 sequence (DNA): TGTGCCAGCAGGGTGGGACTACACTACAATGAGCAGTTCTTC.